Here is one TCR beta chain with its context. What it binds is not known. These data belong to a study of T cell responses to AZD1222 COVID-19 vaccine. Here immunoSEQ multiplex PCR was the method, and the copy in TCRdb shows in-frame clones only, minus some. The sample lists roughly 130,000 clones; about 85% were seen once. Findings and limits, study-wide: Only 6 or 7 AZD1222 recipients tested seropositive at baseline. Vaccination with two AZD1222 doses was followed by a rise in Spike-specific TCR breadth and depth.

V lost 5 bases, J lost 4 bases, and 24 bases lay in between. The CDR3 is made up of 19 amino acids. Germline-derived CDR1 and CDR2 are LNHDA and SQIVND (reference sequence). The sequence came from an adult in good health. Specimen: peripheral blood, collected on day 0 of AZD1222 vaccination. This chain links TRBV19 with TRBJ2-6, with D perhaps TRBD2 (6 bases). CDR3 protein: CASSFRPGTLGDGANVLTF. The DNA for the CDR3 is TGTGCCAGTAGTTTTCGACCCGGGACTCTCGGGGACGGGGCCAACGTCCTGACTTTC.